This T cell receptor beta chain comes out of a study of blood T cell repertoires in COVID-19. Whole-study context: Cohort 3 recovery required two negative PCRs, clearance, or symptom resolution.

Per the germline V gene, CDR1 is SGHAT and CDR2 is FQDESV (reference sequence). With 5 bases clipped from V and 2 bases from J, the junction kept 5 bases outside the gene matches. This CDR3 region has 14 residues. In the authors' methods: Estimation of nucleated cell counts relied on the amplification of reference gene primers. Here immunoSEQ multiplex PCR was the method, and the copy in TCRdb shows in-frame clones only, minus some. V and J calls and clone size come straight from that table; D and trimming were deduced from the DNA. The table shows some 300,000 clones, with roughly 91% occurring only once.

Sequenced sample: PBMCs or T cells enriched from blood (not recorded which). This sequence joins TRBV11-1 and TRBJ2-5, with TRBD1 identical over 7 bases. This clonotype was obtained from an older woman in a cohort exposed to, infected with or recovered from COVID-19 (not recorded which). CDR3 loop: CASSPTGKQETQYF. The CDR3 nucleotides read TGTGCCAGCAGCCCGACAGGGAAGCAAGAGACCCAGTACTTC. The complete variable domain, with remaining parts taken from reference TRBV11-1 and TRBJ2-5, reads EAEVAQSPRYKITEKSQAVAFWCDPISGHATLYWYRQILGQGPELLVQFQDESVVDDSQLPKDRFSAERLKGVDSTLKIQPAELGDSAMYLCASSPTGKQETQYFGPGTRLLVL.